Sequencing of this T cell receptor (beta chain) was carried out in a study of PD-1 blockade in classical Hodgkin lymphoma. V dropped 2 bases and J dropped 5 bases, with 6 bases sitting between them. Germline V gene sequence: CDR1 MNHNY, CDR2 SVGAGI (reference sequence). The length of the CDR3 is 13 residues. All trial patients relapsed after autologous stem cell transplantation. Measured with immunoSEQ multiplex PCR; TCRdb has only the in-frame clones, and not every one. Here the sample spans about 150,000 clones, nearly 80% being singletons. The rearrangement uses TRBV6-6 and TRBJ2-2, with no clear D. Sequencing used peripheral blood mononuclear cells (PBMCs), obtained before the second cycle of nivolumab. The TCR originated in a human donor with classical Hodgkin lymphoma. The CDR3 DNA reads TGTGCCAGCAGTTACAGGGAAACCGGGGAGCTGTTTTTT. Amino acid sequence: CASSYRETGELFF.